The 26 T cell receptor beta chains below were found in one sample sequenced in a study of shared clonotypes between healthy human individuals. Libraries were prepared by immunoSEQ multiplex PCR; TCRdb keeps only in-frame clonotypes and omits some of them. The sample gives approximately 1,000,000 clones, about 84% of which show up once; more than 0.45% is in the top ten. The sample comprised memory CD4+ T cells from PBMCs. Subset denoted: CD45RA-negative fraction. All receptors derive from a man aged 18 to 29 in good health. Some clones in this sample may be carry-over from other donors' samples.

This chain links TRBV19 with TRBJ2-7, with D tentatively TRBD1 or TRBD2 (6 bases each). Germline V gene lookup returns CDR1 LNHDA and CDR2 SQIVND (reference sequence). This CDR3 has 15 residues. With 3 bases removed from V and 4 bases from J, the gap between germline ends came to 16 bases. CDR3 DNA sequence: TGTGCCAGTAGTATTGGGGGGCAGGGGCTTTACGAGCAGTACTTC. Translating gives CASSIGGQGLYEQYF. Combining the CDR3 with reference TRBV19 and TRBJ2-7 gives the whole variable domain DGGITQSPKYLFRKEGQNVTLSCEQNLNHDAMYWYRQDPGQGLRLIYYSQIVNDFQKGDIAEGYSVSREKKESFPLTVTSAQKNPTAFYLCASSIGGQGLYEQYFGPGTRLTVT.

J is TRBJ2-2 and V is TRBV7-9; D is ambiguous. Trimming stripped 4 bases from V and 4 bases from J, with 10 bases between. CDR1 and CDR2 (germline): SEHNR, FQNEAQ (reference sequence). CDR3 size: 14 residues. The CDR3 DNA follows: TGTGCCAGCAGCTATCCACGGAGCACCGGGGAGCTGTTTTTT. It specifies CASSYPRSTGELFF.

Here the CDR3 DNA reads TGTGCCAGCTACAGGTTATCTGGAAACACCATATATTTT. Protein sequence: CASYRLSGNTIYF. The chain employs TRBV28 and TRBJ1-3; D is possibly TRBD1 (5 bases). Germline CDR1 reads MDHEN; CDR2 reads SYDVKM. CDR3 size: 13 residues. With 8 bases removed from V and 1 base from J, the gap between germline ends came to 9 bases.

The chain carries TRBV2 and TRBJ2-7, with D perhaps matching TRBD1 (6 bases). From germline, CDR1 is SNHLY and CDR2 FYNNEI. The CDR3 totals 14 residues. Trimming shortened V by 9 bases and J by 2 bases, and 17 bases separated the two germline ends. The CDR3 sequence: CASRIQGTTYEQYF. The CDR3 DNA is TGTGCCAGTCGGATTCAGGGGACAACCTACGAGCAGTACTTC. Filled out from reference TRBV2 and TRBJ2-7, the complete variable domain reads EPEVTQTPSHQVTQMGQEVILRCVPISNHLYFYWYRQILGQKVEFLVSFYNNEISEKSEIFDDQFSVERPDGSNFTLKIRSTKLEDSAMYFCASRIQGTTYEQYFGPGTRLTVT.

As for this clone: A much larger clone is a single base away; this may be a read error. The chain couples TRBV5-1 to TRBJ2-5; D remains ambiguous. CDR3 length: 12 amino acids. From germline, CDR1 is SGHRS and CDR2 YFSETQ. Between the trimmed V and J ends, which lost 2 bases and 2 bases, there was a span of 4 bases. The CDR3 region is CASSFGQETQYF. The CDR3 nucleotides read TGCGCCAGCAGCTTTGGTCAAGAGACCCAGTACTTC.

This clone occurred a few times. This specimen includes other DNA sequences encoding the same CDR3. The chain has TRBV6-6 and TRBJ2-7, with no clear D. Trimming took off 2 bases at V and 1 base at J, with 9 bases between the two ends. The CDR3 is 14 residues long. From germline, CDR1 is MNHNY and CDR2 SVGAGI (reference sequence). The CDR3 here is CASSYGGQSYEQYF. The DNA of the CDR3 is TGTGCCAGCAGTTACGGTGGGCAGTCCTACGAGCAGTACTTC.

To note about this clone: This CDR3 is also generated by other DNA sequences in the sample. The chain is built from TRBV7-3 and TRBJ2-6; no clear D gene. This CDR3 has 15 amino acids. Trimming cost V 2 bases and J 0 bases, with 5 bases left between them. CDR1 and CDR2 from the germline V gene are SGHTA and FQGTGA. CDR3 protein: CASSLGVSGANVLTF. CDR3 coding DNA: TGTGCCAGCAGCTTAGGGGTCTCTGGGGCCAACGTCCTGACTTTC.

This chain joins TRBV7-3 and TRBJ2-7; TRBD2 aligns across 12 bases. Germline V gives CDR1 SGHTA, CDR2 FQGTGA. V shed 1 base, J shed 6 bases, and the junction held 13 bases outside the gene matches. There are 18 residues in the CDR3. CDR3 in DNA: TGTGCCAGCAGCTTAAAGGGGATGGCTAGCGGGAGGGGTCGCGAGCAGTACTTC. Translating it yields CASSLKGMASGRGREQYF. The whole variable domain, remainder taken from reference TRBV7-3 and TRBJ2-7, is GAGVSQTPSNKVTEKGKYVELRCDPISGHTALYWYRQSLGQGPEFLIYFQGTGAADDSGLPNDRFFAVRPEGSVSTLKIQRTERGDSAVYLCASSLKGMASGRGREQYFGPGTRLTVT.

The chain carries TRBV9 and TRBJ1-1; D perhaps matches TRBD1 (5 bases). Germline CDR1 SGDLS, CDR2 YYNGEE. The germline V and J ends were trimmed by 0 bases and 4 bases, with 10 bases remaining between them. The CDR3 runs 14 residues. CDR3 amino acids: CASSVDLGPTEAFF. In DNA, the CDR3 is TGTGCCAGCAGCGTAGACCTGGGACCCACTGAAGCTTTCTTT.

The CDR3 protein is CASSLAAGGNQPQHF. The CDR3 nucleotides are TGTGCCAGCAGTTTAGCGGCGGGTGGAAATCAGCCCCAGCATTTT. This sequence joins TRBV28 and TRBJ1-5; no reliable D call. There are 15 residues in the CDR3. The germline CDR1 and CDR2 sequences are MDHEN and SYDVKM. V was shortened by 2 bases and J by 4 bases, with 12 bases between the two germline ends.

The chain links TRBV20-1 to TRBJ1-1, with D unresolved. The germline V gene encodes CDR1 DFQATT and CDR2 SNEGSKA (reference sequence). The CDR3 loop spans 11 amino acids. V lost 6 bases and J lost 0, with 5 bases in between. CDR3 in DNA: TGCAGTGCCCCCGTGAACACTGAAGCTTTCTTT. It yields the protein CSAPVNTEAFF.

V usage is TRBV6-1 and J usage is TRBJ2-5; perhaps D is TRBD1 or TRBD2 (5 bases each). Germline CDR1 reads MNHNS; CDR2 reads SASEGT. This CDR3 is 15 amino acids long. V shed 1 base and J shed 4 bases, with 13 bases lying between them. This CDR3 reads CASSEDPGDVETQYF. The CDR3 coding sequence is TGTGCCAGCAGTGAAGACCCCGGGGACGTAGAGACCCAGTACTTC.

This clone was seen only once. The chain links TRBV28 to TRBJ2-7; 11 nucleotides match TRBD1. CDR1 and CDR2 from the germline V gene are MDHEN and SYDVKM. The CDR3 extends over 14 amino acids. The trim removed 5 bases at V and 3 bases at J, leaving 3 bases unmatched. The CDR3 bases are TGTGCCAGCAGTGGGACAGGGGGGGGCTACGAGCAGTACTTC. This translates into CASSGTGGGYEQYF. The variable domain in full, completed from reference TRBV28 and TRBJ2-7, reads DVKVTQSSRYLVKRTGEKVFLECVQDMDHENMFWYRQDPGLGLRLIYFSYDVKMKEKGDIPEGYSVSREKKERFSLILESASTNQTSMYLCASSGTGGGYEQYFGPGTRLTVT.

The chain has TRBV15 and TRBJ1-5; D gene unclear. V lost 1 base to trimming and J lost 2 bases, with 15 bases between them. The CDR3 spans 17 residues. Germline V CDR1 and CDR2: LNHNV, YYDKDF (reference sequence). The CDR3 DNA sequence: TGTGCCACCAGCAGAGGGGCCGGGGTCGAAGGCAATCAGCCCCAGCATTTT. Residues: CATSRGAGVEGNQPQHF. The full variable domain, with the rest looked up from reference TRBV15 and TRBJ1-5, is DAMVIQNPRYQVTQFGKPVTLSCSQTLNHNVMYWYQQKSSQAPKLLFHYYDKDFNNEADTPDNFQSRRPNTSFCFLDIRSPGLGDTAMYLCATSRGAGVEGNQPQHFGDGTRLSIL.

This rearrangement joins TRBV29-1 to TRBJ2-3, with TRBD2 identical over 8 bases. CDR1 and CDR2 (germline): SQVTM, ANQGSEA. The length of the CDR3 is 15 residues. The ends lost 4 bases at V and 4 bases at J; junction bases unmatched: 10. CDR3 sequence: CSVVGRSGSPDTQYF. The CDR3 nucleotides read TGCAGCGTTGTCGGGCGAAGCGGGAGCCCAGATACGCAGTATTTT.

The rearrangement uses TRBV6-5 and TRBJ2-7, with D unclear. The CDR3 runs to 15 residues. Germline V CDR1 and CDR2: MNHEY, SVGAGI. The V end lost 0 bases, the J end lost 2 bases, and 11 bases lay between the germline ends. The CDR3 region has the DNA TGTGCCAGCAGTTACTCCGCGGCCTTCACCTACGAGCAGTACTTC. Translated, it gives CASSYSAAFTYEQYF.

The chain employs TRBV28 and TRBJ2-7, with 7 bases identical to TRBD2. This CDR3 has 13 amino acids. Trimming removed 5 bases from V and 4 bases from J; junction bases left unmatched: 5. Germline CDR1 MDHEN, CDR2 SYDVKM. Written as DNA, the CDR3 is TGTGCCAGCAGTCGCGGGGGTCGGTACGAGCAGTACTTC. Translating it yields CASSRGGRYEQYF.

CDR3 amino acids: CASSLQGWQTQYF. Written as DNA, the CDR3 is TGTGCCAGCAGTTTACAGGGGTGGCAGACCCAGTACTTC. The rearrangement links TRBV6-6 to TRBJ2-5; 7 nucleotides agree with TRBD1. J lost 6 bases, V lost 4 bases, and 5 bases had no gene match. CDR3 length: 13 residues. The V gene's germline CDR1 is MNHNY and CDR2 SVGAGI (reference sequence).

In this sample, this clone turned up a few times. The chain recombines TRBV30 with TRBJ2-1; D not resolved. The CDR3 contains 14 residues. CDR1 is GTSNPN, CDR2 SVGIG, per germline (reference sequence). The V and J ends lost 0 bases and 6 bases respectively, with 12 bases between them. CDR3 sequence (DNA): TGTGCCTGGAGTGTAAGCCCCGAGGTCAATGAGCAGTTCTTC. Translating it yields CAWSVSPEVNEQFF.

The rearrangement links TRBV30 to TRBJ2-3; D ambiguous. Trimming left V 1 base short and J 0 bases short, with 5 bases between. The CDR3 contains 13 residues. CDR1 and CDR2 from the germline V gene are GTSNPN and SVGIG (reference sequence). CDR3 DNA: TGTGCCTGGAGTGATGGCAGCACAGATACGCAGTATTTT. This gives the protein CAWSDGSTDTQYF. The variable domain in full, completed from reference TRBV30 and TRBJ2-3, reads SQTIHQWPATLVQPVGSPLSLECTVEGTSNPNLYWYRQAAGRGLQLLFYSVGIGQISSEVPQNLSASRPQDRQFILSSKKLLLSDSGFYLCAWSDGSTDTQYFGPGTRLTVL.

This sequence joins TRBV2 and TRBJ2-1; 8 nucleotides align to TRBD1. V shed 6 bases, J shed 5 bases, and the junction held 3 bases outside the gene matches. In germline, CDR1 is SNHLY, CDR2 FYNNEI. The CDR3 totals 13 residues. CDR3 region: CASSGQGHNEQFF. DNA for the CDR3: TGTGCCAGCAGCGGACAGGGACACAATGAGCAGTTCTTC. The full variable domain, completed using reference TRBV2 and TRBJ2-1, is EPEVTQTPSHQVTQMGQEVILRCVPISNHLYFYWYRQILGQKVEFLVSFYNNEISEKSEIFDDQFSVERPDGSNFTLKIRSTKLEDSAMYFCASSGQGHNEQFFGPGTRLTVL.

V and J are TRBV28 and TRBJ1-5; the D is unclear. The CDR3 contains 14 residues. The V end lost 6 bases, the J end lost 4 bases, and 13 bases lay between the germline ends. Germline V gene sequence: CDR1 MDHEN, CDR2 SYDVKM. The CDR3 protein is CASSRSWRNQPQHF. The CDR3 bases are TGTGCCAGCAGCCGGTCATGGCGGAATCAGCCCCAGCATTTT. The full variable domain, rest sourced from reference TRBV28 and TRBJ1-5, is DVKVTQSSRYLVKRTGEKVFLECVQDMDHENMFWYRQDPGLGLRLIYFSYDVKMKEKGDIPEGYSVSREKKERFSLILESASTNQTSMYLCASSRSWRNQPQHFGDGTRLSIL.

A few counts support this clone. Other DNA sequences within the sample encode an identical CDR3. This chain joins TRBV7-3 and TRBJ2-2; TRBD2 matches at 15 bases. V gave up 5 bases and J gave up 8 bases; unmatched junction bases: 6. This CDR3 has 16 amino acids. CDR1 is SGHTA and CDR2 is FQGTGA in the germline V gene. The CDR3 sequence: CASSKGLAGGTGELFF. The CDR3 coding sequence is TGTGCCAGCAGCAAGGGACTAGCGGGAGGAACAGGGGAGCTGTTTTTT.

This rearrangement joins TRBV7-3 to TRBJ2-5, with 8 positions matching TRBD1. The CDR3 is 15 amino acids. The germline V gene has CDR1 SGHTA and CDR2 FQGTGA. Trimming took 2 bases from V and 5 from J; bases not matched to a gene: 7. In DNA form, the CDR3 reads TGTGCCAGCAGCTTAGCTGGACAGGGCGGCGAGACCCAGTACTTC. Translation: CASSLAGQGGETQYF.

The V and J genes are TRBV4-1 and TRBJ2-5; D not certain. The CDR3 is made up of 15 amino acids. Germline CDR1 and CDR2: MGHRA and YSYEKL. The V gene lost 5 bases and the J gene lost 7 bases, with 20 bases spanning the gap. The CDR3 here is CASSNPDPRLGTQYF. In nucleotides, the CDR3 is TGCGCCAGCAGCAACCCCGACCCCCGGTTGGGGACCCAGTACTTC.

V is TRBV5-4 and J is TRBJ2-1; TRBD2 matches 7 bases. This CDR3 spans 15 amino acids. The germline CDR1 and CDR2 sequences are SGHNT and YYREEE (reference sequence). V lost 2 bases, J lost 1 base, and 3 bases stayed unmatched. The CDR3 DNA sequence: TGTGCCAGCAGCTTTGGCGGGAGTTCCTACAATGAGCAGTTCTTC. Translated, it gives CASSFGGSSYNEQFF.